This T cell receptor beta chain is from a study of blood T cell repertoires in COVID-19. On the study more broadly: From the United States, Italy and Spain came samples of acute and convalescent COVID-19. In each case, the material was cDNA or gDNA derived from T cells, B-cell-depleted T cells, or PBMCs.

Germline CDR1 reads SGHTA; CDR2 reads FQGNSA. V lost 6 bases and J lost 5; bases outside the gene matches: 8. This CDR3 comprises 15 residues. Per the authors' pipeline: Nucleated cell counts were estimated from reference gene primer amplification. Clones were sequenced by immunoSEQ multiplex PCR, and TCRdb holds only the in-frame ones, with some missing. V and J calls and clone size are given by that table; D and trimming were obtained from the DNA. The sample yields tens of thousands of clones, approximately 92% seen once. This TCR derives from a man between 60 and 75 years old with active COVID-19. Sequencing was carried out using peripheral blood. The chain couples TRBV7-2 to TRBJ2-2, with TRBD1 matching 8 bases. CDR3 sequence: CASRAGQGRTGELFF. CDR3 nucleotides: TGTGCCAGCAGGGCAGGACAGGGTCGTACCGGGGAGCTGTTTTTT. The full variable domain, its missing parts supplied by reference TRBV7-2 and TRBJ2-2, is GAGVSQSPSNKVTEKGKDVELRCDPISGHTALYWYRQSLGQGLEFLIYFQGNSAPDKSGLPSDRFSAERTGGSVSTLTIQRTQQEDSAVYLCASRAGQGRTGELFFGEGSRLTVL.